This T cell receptor beta chain stems from a study of post-analysis software for immune sequencing data. Across the whole study: Patients with relapsing-remitting, secondary progressive and progressive-relapsing multiple sclerosis courses were all represented. Regarding the study as a whole: Significantly decreased normalized Chao1 diversity was recorded for multiple sclerosis patients relative to controls. Five TRBV segments, TRBV5-6, TRBV5-1 and TRBV20-1 among them, were found more frequent in patients than controls.

Trimming took 7 bases from V and 6 from J; bases not matched to a gene: 4. CDR3 length: 12 amino acids. In germline, CDR1 is KGHDR, CDR2 SFDVKD. Prepared libraries of TCR beta cDNA carried unique molecular identifiers. TCRdb fed the PCR reads into MiXCR, producing one record per CDR3 protein. The data contain hundreds of thousands of distinct CDR3 sequences, under 55% of them singletons. In its sample, this clonotype was seen a few times. Its antigen is not identified. Sequencing was carried out using blood. This chain uses TRBV24-1 with TRBJ2-7; 8 bases align to TRBD2. The sequence was obtained from a girl aged 5 to 17 with multiple sclerosis. The CDR3 DNA sequence: TGTGCCACCAGCGCGAGCGGGAGCGAGCAGTACTTC. This encodes CATSASGSEQYF.